The 5 T cell receptor beta chains below all came from one sample that was sequenced in a study of T cells in Graves' hyperthyroidism and ophthalmopathy. Amplification targeted TCR beta CDR3 regions from RNA transcripts. First-round RT-PCR with HTBI primers amplified the TCR CDR3 region. From the multiplex PCR reads, TCRdb called clonotypes with MiXCR, one entry per CDR3 protein. This sample has approximately 700,000 distinct CDR3 sequences, with roughly 17% found just once. Sequencing was performed on blood. The receptors come from a man younger than 35 with Graves' hyperthyroidism.

This clonotype was detected many times. The junction differs from germline at one of its ends, possibly a read error. The V and J genes are TRBV12-3 or TRBV12-4 and TRBJ1-1; 7 bases fit TRBD1. There are 14 residues in the CDR3. The CDR3 sequence: CASSLGQANTEAFF. In nucleotides, the CDR3 is TGTGCCAGCAGCTTAGGACAGGCGAACACTGAAGCTTTCTTT.

The table lists this clonotype with many counts. This chain joins TRBV12-3 or TRBV12-4 and TRBJ1-1; 9 bases line up with TRBD1. V was clipped by 5 bases and J by 4 bases; unmatched bases: 5. This CDR3 contains 14 residues. The CDR3 bases are TGTGCCAGCAGTCTAGGACAGGGGACCACTGAAGCTTTCTTT. Translation gives CASSLGQGTTEAFF.

In this sample, this clonotype turned up many times. This chain links TRBV11-2 with TRBJ2-1, with 10 bases fitting TRBD1. The CDR3 is made up of 13 amino acids. V dropped 5 bases and J dropped 9; count of bases not matched to a gene: 4. Germline lookup yields CDR1 SGHAT and CDR2 FQNNGV. DNA of the CDR3: TGTGCCAGCAGCACCCGGACAGGGGGTGAGCAGTTCTTC. Protein product: CASSTRTGGEQFF.

In its sample, this clonotype was seen a few times. This chain connects TRBV10-3 to TRBJ1-5; TRBD1 is a possible D gene (5 bases). The CDR3 has 15 residues. CDR1 and CDR2 from the germline V gene are ENHRY and SYGVKD. The V gene lost 0 bases and the J gene lost 4 bases, with 10 bases spanning the gap. CDR3 in DNA: TGTGCCATCAGTGAGTCGCTAGGGGTTAATCAGCCCCAGCATTTT. Its translation is CAISESLGVNQPQHF.

This clonotype was detected only a few times. The chain recombines TRBV4-1 with TRBJ2-3; D not certain. Germline-derived CDR1 and CDR2 are MGHRA and YSYEKL. The V gene lost 1 base and the J gene lost 6 bases, with 14 bases spanning the gap. The CDR3 runs 15 residues. This CDR3 reads CASSQVGNPADTQYF. DNA of the CDR3: TGCGCCAGCAGCCAAGTGGGGAACCCCGCGGATACGCAGTATTTT.